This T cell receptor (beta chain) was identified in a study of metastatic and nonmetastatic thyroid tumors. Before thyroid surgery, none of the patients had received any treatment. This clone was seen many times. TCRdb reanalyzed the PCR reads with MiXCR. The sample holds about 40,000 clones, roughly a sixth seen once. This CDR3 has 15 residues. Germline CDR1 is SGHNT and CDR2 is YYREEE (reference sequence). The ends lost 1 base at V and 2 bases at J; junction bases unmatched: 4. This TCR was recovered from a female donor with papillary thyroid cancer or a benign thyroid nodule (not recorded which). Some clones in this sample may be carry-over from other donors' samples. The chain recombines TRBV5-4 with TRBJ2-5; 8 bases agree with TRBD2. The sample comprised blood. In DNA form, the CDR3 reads TGTGCCAGCAGCTTGATGACTAGCGTTCAAGAGACCCAGTACTTC. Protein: CASSLMTSVQETQYF.